This T cell receptor (beta chain) is drawn from a study of blood T cell repertoires in COVID-19. The overall study: Sites in the United States, Italy and Spain provided acute and convalescent COVID-19 samples. PBMCs, B-cell-depleted T cells, or T cells provided the cDNA or gDNA that made up the material.

Source study methods: Researchers report that nucleated cell counts were estimated from reference gene primer amplification. The assay was immunoSEQ multiplex PCR, and TCRdb's table has in-frame clones only and misses some. V, J and clone size derive from that table, while D and trimming were established from the DNA sequence. The sample has around 200,000 clones; around 85% are singletons. Many counts were recorded for this clone. This sequence originates from a woman of 80 years or more with acute or convalescent COVID-19. Sequenced input: peripheral blood.

The CDR3 sequence: CASSERVAGNTIYF. The CDR3 DNA reads TGCGCCAGCAGTGAGAGGGTGGCTGGAAACACCATATATTTT. The rearrangement joins TRBV5-1 to TRBJ1-3; D is uncertain. Germline CDR1 SGHRS, CDR2 YFSETQ. The V end was cut by 5 bases, the J end by 2 bases, with 11 bases between. CDR3 length equals 14 residues.